This TCR beta chain was identified in a study of shared T cell receptors in the human thymus. Data came from immunoSEQ multiplex PCR; TCRdb stores just in-frame clones and leaves some out. The sample has hundreds of thousands of clones, about 90% seen once. These data were also reused for a study on human thymus T cells. From that report: Obtained as resections during corrective heart surgery, the thymus tissue was then studied. Unrelated individuals reportedly shared highly overlapping thymic TCR repertoires.

The source material was thymocytes. The TCR originated in a boy in the first two years of life with a congenital heart defect.

The CDR3 spells CASRFGTGGDTQYF. In DNA, the CDR3 is TGTGCCAGTAGATTTGGGACAGGGGGAGATACGCAGTATTTT. The chain is built from TRBV6-1 and TRBJ2-3, with 11 positions matching TRBD1. This CDR3 has 14 residues. V lost 9 bases to trimming and J lost 5 bases; unmatched junction nucleotides: 7. Germline V gene lookup returns CDR1 MNHNS and CDR2 SASEGT.